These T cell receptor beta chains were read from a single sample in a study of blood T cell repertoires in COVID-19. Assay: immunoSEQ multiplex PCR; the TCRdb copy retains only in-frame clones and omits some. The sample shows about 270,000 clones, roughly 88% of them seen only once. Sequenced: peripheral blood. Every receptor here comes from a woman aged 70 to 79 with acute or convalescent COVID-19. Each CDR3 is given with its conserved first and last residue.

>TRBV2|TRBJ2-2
CASRRTAPGELFF
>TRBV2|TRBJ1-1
CASSSGQLNTEAFF
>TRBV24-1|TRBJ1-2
CATSDPGTGNGYTF
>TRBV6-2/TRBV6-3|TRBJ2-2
CASSYSRGSGELFF
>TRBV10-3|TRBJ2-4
CAISPTSGDLQAKNIQYF
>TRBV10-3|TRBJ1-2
CAISESQTGSRGYGYTF
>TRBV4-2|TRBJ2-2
CASNTFRSVTGGPGELFF
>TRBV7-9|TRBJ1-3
CASSLRGNSGNTIYF
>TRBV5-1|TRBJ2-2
CASSLGFPGLGTGELFF
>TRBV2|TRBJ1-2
CAGQSTGSLYGYTF
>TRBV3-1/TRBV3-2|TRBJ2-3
CASMVRAGRIDTQYF
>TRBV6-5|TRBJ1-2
CASTGSRDMPYTF
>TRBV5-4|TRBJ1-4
CASSFTGPPGKLFF
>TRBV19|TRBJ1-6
CAAKTAGSPLHF
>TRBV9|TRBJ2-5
CASSVEGVPAAQYF
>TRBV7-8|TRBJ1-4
CASSRRDRLFF
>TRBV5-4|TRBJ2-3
CASIAPGQGTDTQYF
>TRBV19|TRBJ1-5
CASRAGHPYQPQHF
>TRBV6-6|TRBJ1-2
CASSLEGSYGYTF
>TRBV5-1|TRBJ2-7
CASSFASRDEQYF
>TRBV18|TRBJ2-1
CASSPTSGHNEQFF
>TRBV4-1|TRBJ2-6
CASSQDRGSITGANVLTF
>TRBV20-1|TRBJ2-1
CSATAYNEQFF
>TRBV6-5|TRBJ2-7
CASSYSRDRANNEQYF
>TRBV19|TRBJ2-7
CASSIGRDEQYF
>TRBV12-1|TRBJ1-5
CASSFYPGQGEGPSNQPQHF
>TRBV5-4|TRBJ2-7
CASSAAGGYEQYF
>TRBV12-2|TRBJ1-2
CASRSVRRDRSPAGYTF
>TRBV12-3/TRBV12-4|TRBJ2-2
CASSLGGRELFF
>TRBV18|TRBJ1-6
CASSAGAGRDSPLHF